The clone carrying this T cell receptor beta chain showed up just a few times. Antigen specificity is unknown. The source of the sample is a study of T-cell memory formation after mild COVID-19. The germline CDR1 and CDR2 sequences are MNHNY and SVGAGI (reference sequence). Trimming took 6 bases from V and 4 from J; bases not matched to a gene: 4. The CDR3 length is 14 residues. General study findings and limits: A second wave of clones peaked on day 37, and their SARS-CoV-2 specificity went unconfirmed.

TCRdb re-called the 5' RACE reads with MiXCR, one entry per CDR3 protein. The table shows fewer than 600,000 distinct CDR3 sequences, with roughly a fifth occurring only once. The clonotype was recovered from an adult woman who had mild COVID-19 (a few samples of this study predate the infection). Cell type and time point are not known. This rearrangement joins TRBV6-6 to TRBJ2-2, with TRBD1 matching 8 bases. The sample taken for sequencing was PBMCs or a T cell subset sorted from them (not recorded which). The CDR3 sequence is CASRRDRTTGELFF. CDR3 bases: TGTGCCAGCAGGCGGGACAGGACCACCGGGGAGCTGTTTTTT.